The entry that follows covers one T cell receptor (beta chain) sequence. The sample has other DNA sequences that encode this CDR3 too. The sample originates from a study of blood T cell repertoires in COVID-19. TCRdb keeps only in-frame clones here, not all; method: immunoSEQ multiplex PCR. The sample contains 300,000 to 400,000 clones, around 90% of which appear only once. The clonotype comes from a woman aged 18-29 years who had recovered from COVID-19. Sequenced material: PBMCs or T cells enriched from blood (not recorded which).

The CDR3 loop is CASSLGTTGGVEPQHF. The CDR3 region has the DNA TGTGCCAGCAGCTTGGGGACCACAGGGGGCGTGGAGCCCCAGCATTTT. This chain connects TRBV5-8 to TRBJ1-5; 9 nucleotides match TRBD1. CDR1 SGHTS and CDR2 YDEGEE come from the germline V gene. J gave up 8 bases and V 0 bases, and 9 bases lay outside the gene matches. The CDR3 has 16 residues.